The 25 T cell receptor beta chains given below trace back to one sample, sequenced in a study of patients and donors after allogeneic stem cell transplantation. TCRdb independently ran MiXCR on the RT-PCR reads; one entry per CDR3 protein. The repertoire holds roughly 940,000 distinct CDR3 sequences, with about a sixth as singletons. The material sequenced was blood, either unsorted or a sorted T cell fraction (not recorded which). The origin of the receptors is a human donor who was either an allogeneic HSCT recipient or a stem cell or donor lymphocyte infusion donor (not recorded which). It is not recorded whose cells these are; they may come from a transplant donor.

This chain uses TRBV20-1 with TRBJ1-1; TRBD1 matches 8 bases. V dropped 4 bases and J dropped 0; count of bases not matched to a gene: 7. The CDR3 sequence is 15 residues long. CDR1 is DFQATT and CDR2 is SNEGSKA in the germline V gene (reference sequence). CDR3 sequence (DNA): TGCAGTGCTAAGGACAGGGTTATATTGAACACTGAAGCTTTCTTT. It yields the protein CSAKDRVILNTEAFF.

This clonotype was observed a handful of times. The chain employs TRBV7-2 and TRBJ2-3, with D hard to call. CDR1 is SGHTA, CDR2 FQGNSA, per germline. CDR3 length: 16 residues. V lost 4 bases, J lost 0 bases, and 14 bases lay in between. CDR3 bases: TGTGCCAGCAGCTCTCCAATCCTCTCCAGCACAGATACGCAGTATTTT. Its translation is CASSSPILSSTDTQYF. The full variable domain, rest sourced from reference TRBV7-2 and TRBJ2-3, is GAGVSQSPSNKVTEKGKDVELRCDPISGHTALYWYRQSLGQGLEFLIYFQGNSAPDKSGLPSDRFSAERTGGSVSTLTIQRTQQEDSAVYLCASSSPILSSTDTQYFGPGTRLTVL.

This clonotype has more than one count but fewer than ten. V is TRBV7-9 and J is TRBJ1-5; D perhaps matches TRBD1 (6 bases). Per germline, CDR1 SEHNR and CDR2 FQNEAQ (reference sequence). This CDR3 is built from 14 residues. The ends were cut back, 4 bases at V and 4 bases at J, with 11 bases in the middle. This chain's CDR3 is CASSWAGENQPQHF. The CDR3, as DNA: TGTGCCAGCAGCTGGGCAGGGGAAAATCAGCCCCAGCATTTT.

This rearrangement joins TRBV20-1 to TRBJ2-2, with D perhaps matching TRBD2 (6 bases). The CDR3 runs 13 residues. Germline V gives CDR1 DFQATT, CDR2 SNEGSKA (reference sequence). V dropped 4 bases and J dropped 4 bases, with 10 bases sitting between them. The chain's CDR3 is CSATGLRTGELFF. The CDR3 DNA sequence: TGCAGTGCTACGGGACTCCGCACCGGGGAGCTGTTTTTT.

This clonotype was seen a few times. The CDR3 sequence is CSARPSSYNSPLHF. As DNA, the CDR3 is TGCAGTGCCCGGCCGAGCTCCTATAATTCACCCCTCCACTTT. V and J are TRBV20-1 and TRBJ1-6, with D unclear. Germline loops: CDR1 DFQATT, CDR2 SNEGSKA (reference sequence). This CDR3 has 14 residues. V lost 6 bases, J lost 0 bases, and 9 bases lay in between.

J is TRBJ2-3 and V is TRBV9; D remains unclear. V shed 1 base and J shed 4 bases, with 7 bases lying between them. The germline CDR1 and CDR2 sequences are SGDLS and YYNGEE. The CDR3 is 13 amino acids. CDR3 DNA sequence: TGTGCCAGCAGCGTATCTAGGGCAGATACGCAGTATTTT. The encoded protein is CASSVSRADTQYF.

This clonotype has a handful of counts. This chain uses TRBV7-4 with TRBJ2-7; D is possibly TRBD1 or TRBD2 (6 bases each). V lost 5 bases to trimming and J lost 0 bases, with 20 bases between them. Germline assignment: CDR1 SGHVT and CDR2 SQSDAQ. The CDR3 is 17 amino acids. CDR3 DNA sequence: TGTGCCAGCAGCCCGAGGGGAGGACAGCCCTTCTCCTACGAGCAGTACTTC. It translates to CASSPRGGQPFSYEQYF.

V and J are TRBV24-1 and TRBJ2-2; D gene ambiguous. Per germline, CDR1 KGHDR and CDR2 SFDVKD. V was shortened by 10 bases and J by 1 base, with 6 bases between the two germline ends. The CDR3 length is 12 residues. The CDR3 DNA reads as TGTGCCACGGGCCAGAACACCGGGGAGCTGTTTTTT. Protein: CATGQNTGELFF.

The chain recombines TRBV12-3 or TRBV12-4 with TRBJ1-5, with 11 bases identical to TRBD1. The length of the CDR3 is 22 residues. Trimming cost V 2 bases and J 0 bases; bases outside gene matches: 18. CDR3 sequence reads: CASSLRSARGTGGAYSNQPQHF. DNA for the CDR3: TGTGCCAGCAGTTTAAGGTCCGCGCGCGGGACAGGGGGGGCCTATAGCAATCAGCCCCAGCATTTT.

This chain links TRBV2 with TRBJ2-3; the D gene is possibly TRBD2 (5 bases). V was trimmed by 9 bases and J by 6 bases, leaving 16 bases between them. This CDR3 comprises 13 residues. The V gene's germline CDR1 is SNHLY and CDR2 FYNNEI. The DNA for the CDR3 is TGTGCCAGATTGGGGAGAGCCAGGGATACGCAGTATTTT. Protein product: CARLGRARDTQYF.

The genes are TRBV12-3 or TRBV12-4 and TRBJ1-1; no clear D. V was clipped by 6 bases and J by 8 bases, with 16 bases between them. The CDR3 is made up of 13 amino acids. CDR3 DNA sequence: TGTGCCAGCAGCCGGAATGTAGGTGTCGAAGCTTTCTTT. Translation gives CASSRNVGVEAFF.

V usage is TRBV10-3 and J usage is TRBJ1-2; D gene ambiguous. V gave up 3 bases and J gave up 2 bases, with 7 bases separating them. CDR3 length equals 13 residues. Germline assignment: CDR1 ENHRY and CDR2 SYGVKD. CDR3 amino acids: CAISEILNYGYTF. CDR3 bases: TGTGCCATCAGTGAAATCTTGAACTATGGCTACACCTTC.

The chain joins TRBV19 to TRBJ2-7, with 10 bases fitting TRBD2. CDR3 length equals 15 residues. The germline gives CDR1 LNHDA, CDR2 SQIVND (reference sequence). The ends lost 7 bases at V and 1 base at J; junction bases unmatched: 7. The CDR3 here is CASNQTSGYSYEQYF. CDR3 DNA: TGTGCCAGTAACCAGACTAGCGGGTATTCCTACGAGCAGTACTTC.

This clonotype was found many times. J is TRBJ2-7 and V is TRBV27, with D perhaps given as TRBD1 or TRBD2 (5 bases each). The germline V and J ends were trimmed by 7 bases and 7 bases, with 17 bases remaining between them. Germline CDR1 is MNHEY and CDR2 is SMNVEV (reference sequence). The CDR3 loop spans 13 amino acids. CDR3 sequence reads: CASTPGPLTEQYF. In nucleotides, the CDR3 is TGTGCCAGCACCCCGGGACCCTTAACTGAGCAGTACTTC.

The rearrangement uses TRBV7-9 and TRBJ2-7; no firm D call. V lost 1 base and J 4 bases, leaving 11 bases between the germline ends. The CDR3 contains 14 residues. The germline CDR1 and CDR2 sequences are SEHNR and FQNEAQ (reference sequence). The CDR3, as DNA: TGTGCCAGCAGCTTAGACAGTTCGCTATACGAGCAGTACTTC. Translated: CASSLDSSLYEQYF.

The chain carries TRBV4-3 and TRBJ1-2, with no clear D. Germline V gene lookup returns CDR1 LGHNA and CDR2 YSLEER. Trimming removed 5 bases at V and 2 bases at J, with 15 bases between. The CDR3 runs 15 residues. As DNA, the CDR3 is TGCGCCAGCAGCTCAGCAATGGGTCTCAACTATGGCTACACCTTC. It codes for CASSSAMGLNYGYTF.

This clonotype was observed many times. The rearrangement links TRBV9 to TRBJ1-4; D not resolved. V lost 0 bases and J lost 7, with 4 bases in between. The CDR3 loop spans 12 amino acids. Germline CDR1 and CDR2: SGDLS and YYNGEE. DNA of the CDR3: TGTGCCAGCAGCGTAGTTTTTGAAAAACTGTTTTTT. Encoded protein: CASSVVFEKLFF.

This chain uses TRBV12-3 or TRBV12-4 with TRBJ1-2; TRBD1 agrees at 10 bases. The CDR3 runs to 16 residues. V shed 1 base, J shed 7 bases, and the junction held 9 bases outside the gene matches. The CDR3 here is CASSLGPGQGRSGYTF. For the CDR3, the DNA is TGTGCCAGCAGTTTAGGTCCGGGACAGGGGAGGAGTGGCTACACCTTC.

This clonotype was seen ten or more times. The V and J genes are TRBV7-9 and TRBJ2-1, with 8 bases identical to TRBD2. CDR3 length: 16 residues. The ends lost 4 bases at V and 7 bases at J; junction bases unmatched: 12. Germline-derived CDR1 and CDR2 are SEHNR and FQNEAQ (reference sequence). The CDR3 bases are TGTGCCAGCAGCTCCACGGGGGGGCCAACTCCAAATGAGCAGTTCTTC. It translates to CASSSTGGPTPNEQFF.

This chain uses TRBV16 with TRBJ1-4; D gene uncertain. From germline, CDR1 is KGHSY and CDR2 FQNENV. The V end was cut by 3 bases, the J end by 7 bases, with 15 bases between. The length of the CDR3 is 15 residues. CDR3: CASSQLDGEGEKLFF. DNA of the CDR3: TGTGCCAGCAGCCAGTTGGACGGAGAAGGTGAAAAACTGTTTTTT. Variable domain in full (rest from reference TRBV16 and TRBJ1-4): GEEVAQTPKHLVRGEGQKAKLYCAPIKGHSYVFWYQQVLKNEFKFLISFQNENVFDETGMPKERFSAKCLPNSPCSLEIQATKLEDSAVYFCASSQLDGEGEKLFFGSGTQLSVL.

The rearrangement joins TRBV7-9 to TRBJ1-1; no clear D gene. CDR1 and CDR2 (germline): SEHNR, FQNEAQ (reference sequence). The CDR3 spans 12 residues. V was clipped by 7 bases and J by 1 base, with 7 bases between them. Here the CDR3 DNA reads TGTGCCAGCATGTGGGGGAACACTGAAGCTTTCTTT. The encoded protein is CASMWGNTEAFF.

V is TRBV25-1 and J is TRBJ2-2; D is perhaps TRBD1 (6 bases). Germline assignment: CDR1 MGHDK and CDR2 SYGVNS. Trimming took 4 bases from V and 6 from J, leaving 9 bases between them. This CDR3 region has 13 residues. The CDR3 bases are TGTGCCAGCAGTGTGGGGGCCGCCGGGGAGCTGTTTTTT. This gives the protein CASSVGAAGELFF.

There are a few counts of this clonotype. The chain employs TRBV5-1 and TRBJ1-1; tentatively, D is TRBD1 (5 bases). Trimming took 0 bases from V and 2 from J, leaving 11 bases between them. CDR3 length equals 15 residues. Per the germline V gene, CDR1 is SGHRS and CDR2 is YFSETQ. The CDR3 coding sequence is TGCGCCAGCAGCTTGGGCCAGACAGTCAACACTGAAGCTTTCTTT. This codes for CASSLGQTVNTEAFF.

This rearrangement joins TRBV30 to TRBJ1-1, with D possibly matching TRBD1 (6 bases). Trimming shortened V by 0 bases and J by 4 bases, and 9 bases separated the two germline ends. CDR1 and CDR2 (germline): GTSNPN, SVGIG (reference sequence). This CDR3 comprises 13 residues. The CDR3 DNA sequence: TGTGCCTGGAGTGTCGGGGGCGTCACTGAAGCTTTCTTT. This encodes CAWSVGGVTEAFF. The variable domain in full, completed from reference TRBV30 and TRBJ1-1, reads SQTIHQWPATLVQPVGSPLSLECTVEGTSNPNLYWYRQAAGRGLQLLFYSVGIGQISSEVPQNLSASRPQDRQFILSSKKLLLSDSGFYLCAWSVGGVTEAFFGQGTRLTVV.

This clonotype was observed a few times. The chain has TRBV20-1 and TRBJ2-7, with a weak D call TRBD2 (6 bases). This CDR3 contains 14 residues. The germline gives CDR1 DFQATT, CDR2 SNEGSKA (reference sequence). The V and J ends lost 1 base and 2 bases respectively, with 12 bases between them. CDR3 amino acids: CSARARDSPYEQYF. The CDR3 DNA is TGCAGTGCTAGAGCTCGGGACTCCCCCTACGAGCAGTACTTC.